These 11 T cell receptor beta chains were all obtained from the same sample, sequenced in a study of T cell responses to AZD1222 COVID-19 vaccine. Sequencing used immunoSEQ multiplex PCR; TCRdb keeps in-frame clones, though not all of them. The table lists roughly 120,000 clones, 80% to 90% of them singletons. Sequenced material: peripheral blood, taken on day 0 of MenACWY control vaccination. These receptors were collected from an adult in good health.

The rearrangement links TRBV6-5 to TRBJ2-2, with TRBD2 matching 7 bases. CDR1 and CDR2 from the germline V gene are MNHEY and SVGAGI. CDR3 length: 12 amino acids. V was clipped by 10 bases and J by 4 bases; unmatched bases: 3. CDR3 sequence (DNA): TGTGCCATCCGGGGGGTCACCGGGGAGCTGTTTTTT. It codes for CAIRGVTGELFF.

V and J are TRBV19 and TRBJ1-6, with D unclear. Germline loops: CDR1 LNHDA, CDR2 SQIVND (reference sequence). Trimming shortened V by 3 bases and J by 7 bases, and 10 bases separated the two germline ends. CDR3 length: 14 residues. The CDR3 DNA sequence: TGTGCCAGTAGTATGGGTCCGCTGAATTCACCCCTCCACTTT. This sequence encodes CASSMGPLNSPLHF.

J is TRBJ1-4 and V is TRBV27; D unresolved. The CDR3 contains 14 residues. Germline V CDR1 and CDR2: MNHEY, SMNVEV (reference sequence). V lost 5 bases to trimming and J lost 4 bases, with 11 bases between them. Here the CDR3 reads CASSSSRYNEKLFF. The DNA of the CDR3 is TGTGCCAGCAGTAGTTCTCGCTATAATGAAAAACTGTTTTTT. Based on the CDR3 plus reference TRBV27 and TRBJ1-4, the full variable domain is EAQVTQNPRYLITVTGKKLTVTCSQNMNHEYMSWYRQDPGLGLRQIYYSMNVEVTDKGDVPEGYKVSRKEKRNFPLILESPSPNQTSLYFCASSSSRYNEKLFFGSGTQLSVL.

The chain employs TRBV4-1 and TRBJ2-7, with TRBD1 as a possible D gene (6 bases). The V end lost 4 bases, the J end lost 0 bases, and 16 bases lay between the germline ends. This CDR3 has 16 amino acids. From germline, CDR1 is MGHRA and CDR2 YSYEKL. CDR3 sequence reads: CASSRRSDSFSYEQYF. In nucleotides, the CDR3 is TGCGCCAGCAGCCGCCGCTCGGACAGCTTCTCCTACGAGCAGTACTTC.

This clone showed up just once. V is TRBV19 and J is TRBJ2-4, with D uncertain. V was cut by 2 bases and J by 8 bases, with 13 bases left in between. The CDR3 runs to 14 residues. Per germline, CDR1 LNHDA and CDR2 SQIVND (reference sequence). The CDR3 DNA reads TGTGCCAGTAGTATAAAGGGCCCGGCGTACATTCAGTACTTC. Amino acids: CASSIKGPAYIQYF.

V usage is TRBV2 and J usage is TRBJ1-1; D is possibly TRBD1 (5 bases). Germline CDR1 and CDR2: SNHLY and FYNNEI. The CDR3 is made up of 13 amino acids. Trimming took off 4 bases at V and 2 bases at J, with 8 bases between the two ends. In DNA form, the CDR3 reads TGTGCCAGCAGTGCAGGGTTAAACACTGAAGCTTTCTTT. The encoded protein is CASSAGLNTEAFF.

The rearrangement joins TRBV28 to TRBJ1-2; no clear D. V was trimmed by 6 bases and J by 5 bases, leaving 13 bases between them. Looked up from germline, CDR1 is MDHEN and CDR2 is SYDVKM. There are 13 residues in the CDR3. The CDR3 DNA follows: TGTGCCAGCAGCTCCCCTAGGGCTTATGGCTACACCTTC. Translated, it gives CASSSPRAYGYTF.

This rearrangement joins TRBV11-2 to TRBJ2-7; D unresolved. Between the trimmed V and J ends, which lost 0 bases and 5 bases, there was a span of 20 bases. The CDR3 is made up of 17 amino acids. Germline V CDR1 and CDR2: SGHAT, FQNNGV. CDR3 protein: CASSLEVSGGPVNEQYF. The CDR3 nucleotides are TGTGCCAGCAGCTTAGAGGTCTCGGGCGGACCTGTAAACGAGCAGTACTTC.

The J gene is TRBJ2-3, the V gene TRBV11-3; 9 positions agree with TRBD2. The ends lost 5 bases at V and 1 base at J; junction bases unmatched: 1. Germline assignment: CDR1 SGHNT and CDR2 YENEEA. The CDR3 totals 14 residues. The CDR3 sequence is CASSLAGRTDTQYF. In DNA, the CDR3 is TGTGCCAGCAGCCTAGCGGGGCGCACAGATACGCAGTATTTT.

The J gene is TRBJ2-7, the V gene TRBV30, with a possible D match to TRBD1 (6 bases). The CDR3 is 11 amino acids. V lost 5 bases, J lost 2 bases, and 7 bases lay in between. Looked up from germline, CDR1 is GTSNPN and CDR2 is SVGIG (reference sequence). CDR3 sequence (DNA): TGTGCCTGGGGGACAACCTACGAGCAGTACTTC. Translation gives CAWGTTYEQYF.

The chain combines TRBV5-1 with TRBJ2-5, with D possibly called TRBD1 or TRBD2 (5 bases each). The germline CDR1 and CDR2 sequences are SGHRS and YFSETQ. This CDR3 spans 14 amino acids. Trimming removed 4 bases at V and 5 bases at J, with 15 bases between. The CDR3 sequence: CASSGGRSMETQYF. DNA of the CDR3: TGCGCCAGCAGCGGGGGACGATCGATGGAGACCCAGTACTTC.